This TCR beta chain was found in a study of identical twins. This clonotype showed up many times. In every case, the donor was a healthy Caucasian. Germline-derived CDR1 and CDR2 are SGHTA and FQGNSA. Trimming took 5 bases from V and 4 from J; bases not matched to a gene: 8. The CDR3 totals 16 residues. TCRdb analysed the 5' RACE reads with MiXCR anew, one entry per CDR3 protein. The profile shows 1.5 million to 2 million distinct CDR3 sequences, about 31% of them singletons. This TCR was sampled from a newborn girl in good health. The chain carries TRBV7-2 and TRBJ2-1, with 10 bases that match TRBD2. The sample taken for sequencing was cord blood. CDR3 DNA sequence: TGTGCCAGCAGCCTCCGAACTAGCGGGGTATACAATGAGCAGTTCTTC. It translates to CASSLRTSGVYNEQFF.